A single sample gave rise to the 2 T cell receptor beta chains below, sequenced in a study of cytomegalovirus exposure and HLA in healthy donors (dated by TCRdb to about 2017). The library was obtained by the immunoSEQ multiplex PCR assay. For the multiplex PCR, a mixture combining 60 forward primers for TCR Vbeta segments and 13 reverse primers for TCR Jbeta segments was used. The source is immuneACCESS, and TCRdb retained only in-frame sequences with V and J called. Part of the clones is not carried over; for the studies checked, unresolved V genes explain less than half of this, and the remainder is unexplained. This sample has 75,000 to 90,000 clones in its table, and roughly four fifths of those were observed once. Jointly, the top ten make up around an eighth of the sample. Sequencing used PBMCs. These receptors were collected from a human donor in good health.

The CDR3 DNA sequence: TGTGCCAGCAGGCACACAGGGGGCGCTGGGGCAGATACGCAGTATTTT. Encoded protein: CASRHTGGAGADTQYF. The rearrangement joins TRBV2 to TRBJ2-3; 9 bases are a match to TRBD1. Germline CDR1 and CDR2: SNHLY and FYNNEI. CDR3 length equals 16 residues. V dropped 6 bases and J dropped 4; count of bases not matched to a gene: 11.

The chain joins TRBV6-1 to TRBJ2-7; TRBD1 aligns across 7 bases. CDR3 length: 14 amino acids. Germline-derived CDR1 and CDR2 are MNHNS and SASEGT. V dropped 8 bases and J dropped 3; count of bases not matched to a gene: 10. The CDR3 region has the DNA TGTGCCAGCCAAGGGACAGTCGACGGCTACGAGCAGTACTTC. Amino acid sequence: CASQGTVDGYEQYF.